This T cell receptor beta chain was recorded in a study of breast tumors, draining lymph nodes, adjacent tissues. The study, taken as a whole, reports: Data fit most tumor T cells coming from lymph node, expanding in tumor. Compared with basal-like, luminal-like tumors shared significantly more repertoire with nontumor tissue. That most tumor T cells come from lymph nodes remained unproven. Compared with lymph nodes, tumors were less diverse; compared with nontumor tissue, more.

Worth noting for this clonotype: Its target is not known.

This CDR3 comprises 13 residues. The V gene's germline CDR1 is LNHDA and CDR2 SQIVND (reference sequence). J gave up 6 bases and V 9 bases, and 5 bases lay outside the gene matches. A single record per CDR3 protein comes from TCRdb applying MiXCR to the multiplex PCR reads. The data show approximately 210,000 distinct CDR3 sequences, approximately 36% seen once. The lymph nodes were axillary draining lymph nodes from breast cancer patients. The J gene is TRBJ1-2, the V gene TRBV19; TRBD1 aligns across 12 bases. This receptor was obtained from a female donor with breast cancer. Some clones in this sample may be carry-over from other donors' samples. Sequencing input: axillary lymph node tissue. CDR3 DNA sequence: TGTGCCAGCAGGGACAGGGGGCACGATGGCTACACCTTC. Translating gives CASRDRGHDGYTF.